These T cell receptor beta chains were read from a single sample in a study of blood T cell repertoires in COVID-19. Sequenced by immunoSEQ multiplex PCR; TCRdb stores in-frame clones only, minus some. The data show 350,000 to 400,000 clones, with 65% to 90% seen just once and just over 7% held by the top ten. Sequencing input: peripheral blood. Receptor source: a woman in her sixties with COVID-19, enrolled during active disease. CDR3s include the opening cysteine and the closing phenylalanine or tryptophan.

j_call	v_call	cdr3_aa
TRBJ2-3	TRBV4-2	CASSQGLAGGTDTQYF
TRBJ2-1	TRBV3-1/TRBV3-2	CASSQRSSPYNEQFF
TRBJ2-7	TRBV12-5	CASGLGTLGGFEQYF
TRBJ2-3	TRBV9	CASSVAQISDSDTQYF
TRBJ2-2	TRBV7-3	CASSRGLTGELFF
TRBJ2-2	TRBV6-2/TRBV6-3	CASSYIPLATAGELFF
TRBJ2-1	TRBV9	CASSESRTGGAYNEQFF
TRBJ1-1	TRBV3-1/TRBV3-2	CASSQEAGNTEAFF
TRBJ1-3	TRBV6-5	CASKLSGNTIYF
TRBJ2-7	TRBV6-5	CASSYSSQGYEQYF
TRBJ2-7	TRBV10-3	CAISEVITSGNYEQYF
TRBJ1-4	TRBV6-2/TRBV6-3	CASSYRGTGKNEKLFF
TRBJ2-7	TRBV2	CASSVSTSGEQYF